This TCR beta chain was observed in a study of beta chain features in type 1 diabetes. Unmatched junction bases numbered 6, after V lost 4 bases and J lost 3 bases. The CDR3 runs to 15 residues. Germline loops: CDR1 SGHTS, CDR2 YDEGEE. Expressed TCRB transcripts were sequenced because the isolated RNA had all been reverse transcribed beforehand. The table came from immunoSEQ multiplex PCR; TCRdb's copy has only in-frame clones and leaves some out. Of about 180,000 clones listed, about 12% are singletons. The chain is built from TRBV5-8 and TRBJ2-2; 7 bases are shared with TRBD1. The sample consisted of central memory CD4+ T cells from blood. The sequence derives from a woman between 18 and 29 years old in good health. CDR3 bases: TGTGCCAGCAGCGGGGGACAGCTGCACACCGGGGAGCTGTTTTTT. Amino acid sequence: CASSGGQLHTGELFF.